A selection of T cell receptor beta chains follows, all from one sample in a study of blood T cell repertoires in COVID-19. Libraries were prepared by immunoSEQ multiplex PCR; TCRdb keeps only in-frame clonotypes and omits some of them. The sample carries fewer than 350,000 clones, 90% recorded once. Sequences were obtained from PBMCs or T cells enriched from blood (not recorded which). These receptors came from a woman under 30 with acute COVID-19. Both conserved end residues are part of each CDR3. The D gene is left open where the match is weak.

J gene: TRBJ1-2
D gene: -
V gene: TRBV6-6
CDR3 DNA: TGTGCCAGCAGTGACTTTGGGGCACCCTCTAACTATGGCTACACCTTC
CDR3 protein: CASSDFGAPSNYGYTF

J gene: TRBJ2-3
D gene: -
V gene: TRBV24-1
CDR3 DNA: TGTGCCACCAGTGAAGGGTTGGCAGGGTTGGCCACAGATACGCAGTATTTT
CDR3 protein: CATSEGLAGLATDTQYF

J gene: TRBJ2-1
D gene: TRBD2
V gene: TRBV30
CDR3 DNA: TGTGCCTGGAGTGTAACTAGCGCCTACTCCAATGAGCAGTTCTTC
CDR3 protein: CAWSVTSAYSNEQFF

J gene: TRBJ2-1
D gene: TRBD1
V gene: TRBV19
CDR3 DNA: TGTGCCAGTATGGGGACAGGGTTACCCAATGAGCAGTTCTTC
CDR3 protein: CASMGTGLPNEQFF

J gene: TRBJ1-3
D gene: -
V gene: TRBV30
CDR3 DNA: TGTGCCTGGAGTGTTCACACAGGAGGAAACACCATATATTTT
CDR3 protein: CAWSVHTGGNTIYF

J gene: TRBJ2-7
D gene: TRBD1
V gene: TRBV27
CDR3 DNA: TGTGCCAGCAGTTCTACGGGGACAGGGCGGGGGAGGTACGAGCAGTACTTC
CDR3 protein: CASSSTGTGRGRYEQYF

J gene: TRBJ1-3
D gene: -
V gene: TRBV18
CDR3 DNA: TGTGCCAGCTCACGGACAGCTGGAAACACCATATATTTT
CDR3 protein: CASSRTAGNTIYF

J gene: TRBJ2-2
D gene: -
V gene: TRBV7-3
CDR3 DNA: TGTGCCAGCAGCTCCCGGACTACCGCGAACACCGGGGAGCTGTTTTTT
CDR3 protein: CASSSRTTANTGELFF

J gene: TRBJ1-2
D gene: TRBD1
V gene: TRBV19
CDR3 DNA: TGTGCCAGTAGCCGGGGACAGGCTTCACTCCTTGGGGGCTACACCTTC
CDR3 protein: CASSRGQASLLGGYTF

J gene: TRBJ1-1
D gene: -
V gene: TRBV10-3
CDR3 DNA: TGTGCCATCAGCGGCGGACAGCTTACTGAAGCTTTCTTT
CDR3 protein: CAISGGQLTEAFF